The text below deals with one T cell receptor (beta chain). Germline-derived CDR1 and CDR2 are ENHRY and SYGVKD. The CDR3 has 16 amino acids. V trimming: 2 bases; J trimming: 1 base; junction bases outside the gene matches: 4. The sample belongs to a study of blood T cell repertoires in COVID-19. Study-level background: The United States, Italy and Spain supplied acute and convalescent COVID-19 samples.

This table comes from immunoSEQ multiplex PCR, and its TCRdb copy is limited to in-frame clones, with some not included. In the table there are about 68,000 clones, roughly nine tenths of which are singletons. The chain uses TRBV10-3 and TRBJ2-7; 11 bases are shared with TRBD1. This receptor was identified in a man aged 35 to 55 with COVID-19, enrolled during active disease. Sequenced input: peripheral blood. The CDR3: CAISERDRGISYEQYF. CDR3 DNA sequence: TGTGCCATCAGTGAGAGGGACAGGGGGATTTCCTACGAGCAGTACTTC.